The text below deals with one T cell receptor (beta chain). Its specificity is not known. TCRdb's table, derived via immunoSEQ multiplex PCR, lists solely in-frame clones and lacks some. The sample has more than 65,000 clones; approximately 85% are singletons. The data belong to a study of T cell responses to AZD1222 COVID-19 vaccine. Notes on the study in general: Without day 14 samples, only post-peak T cell repertoires were studied. Researchers report vaccine-associated CD4 TCRs spanning spike, with dominance at 160-218 and 743-854. Within unmutated variant regions lay the reported targets of nearly half of spike-specific TCRs. Spike-specific TCR breadth and depth both grew after two AZD1222 doses.

The input for sequencing was peripheral blood, taken 28 days after the second AZD1222 dose. The clonotype was recovered from an adult who received the AZD1222 COVID-19 vaccine.

In DNA form, the CDR3 reads TGTGCCAGTCCCTCTGGGCTAGCGGGAAACAATGAGCAGTTCTTC. It translates to CASPSGLAGNNEQFF. The V and J genes are TRBV7-9 and TRBJ2-1, with 9 bases lining up with TRBD2. The CDR3 extends over 15 amino acids. V shed 9 bases, J shed 5 bases, and the junction held 11 bases outside the gene matches. Germline loops: CDR1 SEHNR, CDR2 FQNEAQ (reference sequence).